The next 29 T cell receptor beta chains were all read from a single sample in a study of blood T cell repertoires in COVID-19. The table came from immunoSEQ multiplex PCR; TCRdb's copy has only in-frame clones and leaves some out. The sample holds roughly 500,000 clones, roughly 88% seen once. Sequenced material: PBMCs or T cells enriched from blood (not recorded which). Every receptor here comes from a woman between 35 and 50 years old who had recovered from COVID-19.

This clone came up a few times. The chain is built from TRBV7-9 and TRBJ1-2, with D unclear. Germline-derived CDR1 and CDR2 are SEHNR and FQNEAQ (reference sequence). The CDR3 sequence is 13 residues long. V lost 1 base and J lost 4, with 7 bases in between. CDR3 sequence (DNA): TGTGCCAGCAGCTTAGAGGCGGCCTATGGCTACACCTTC. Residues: CASSLEAAYGYTF.

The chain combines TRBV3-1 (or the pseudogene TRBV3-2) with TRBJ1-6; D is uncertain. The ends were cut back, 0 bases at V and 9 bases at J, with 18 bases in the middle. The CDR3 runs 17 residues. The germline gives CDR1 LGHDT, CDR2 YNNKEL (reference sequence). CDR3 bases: TGTGCCAGCAGCCAAGATCTTTTTGCCCCTAACGGTTCACCCCTCCACTTT. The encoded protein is CASSQDLFAPNGSPLHF.

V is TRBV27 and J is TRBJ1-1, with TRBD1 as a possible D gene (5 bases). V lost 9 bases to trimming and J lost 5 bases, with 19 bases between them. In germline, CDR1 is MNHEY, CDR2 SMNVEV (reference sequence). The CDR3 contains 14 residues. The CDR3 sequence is CASTPRYGGTEAFF. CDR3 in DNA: TGTGCCAGTACACCCCGGTACGGGGGAACTGAAGCTTTCTTT.

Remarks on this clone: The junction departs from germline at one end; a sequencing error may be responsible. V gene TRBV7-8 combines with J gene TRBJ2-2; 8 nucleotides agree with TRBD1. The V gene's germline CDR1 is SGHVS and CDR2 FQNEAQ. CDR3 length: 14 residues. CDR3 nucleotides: TGTGCCAGCACTCGGGCAGGGGGCGACGGGGGGCTGTTTTTT. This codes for CASTRAGGDGGLFF.

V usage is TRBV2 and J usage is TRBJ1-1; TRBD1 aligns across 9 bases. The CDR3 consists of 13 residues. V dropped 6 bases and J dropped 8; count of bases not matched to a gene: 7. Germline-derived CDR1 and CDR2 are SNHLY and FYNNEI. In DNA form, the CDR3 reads TGTGCCAGCAGATTAGACAGGGGGGGCGAAGCTTTCTTT. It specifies CASRLDRGGEAFF.

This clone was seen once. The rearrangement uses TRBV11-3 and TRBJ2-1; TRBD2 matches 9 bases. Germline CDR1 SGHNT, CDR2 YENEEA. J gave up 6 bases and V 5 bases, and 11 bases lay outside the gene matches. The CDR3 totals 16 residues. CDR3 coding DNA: TGTGCCAGCAGCCCATGGACTAGCGAGTCGGTCAATGAGCAGTTCTTC. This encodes CASSPWTSESVNEQFF.

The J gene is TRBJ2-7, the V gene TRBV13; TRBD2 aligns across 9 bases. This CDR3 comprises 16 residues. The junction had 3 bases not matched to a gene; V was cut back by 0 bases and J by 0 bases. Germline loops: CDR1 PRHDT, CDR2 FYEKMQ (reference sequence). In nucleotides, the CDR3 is TGTGCCAGCAGCTTAGGCCTAGCGGGACACTCCTACGAGCAGTACTTC. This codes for CASSLGLAGHSYEQYF.

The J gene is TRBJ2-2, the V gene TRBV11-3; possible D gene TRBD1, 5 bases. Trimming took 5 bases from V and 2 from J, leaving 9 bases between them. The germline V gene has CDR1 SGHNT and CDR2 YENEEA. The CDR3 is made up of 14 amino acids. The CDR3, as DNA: TGTGCCAGCAGCATGACAGCTAACACCGGGGAGCTGTTTTTT. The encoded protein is CASSMTANTGELFF.

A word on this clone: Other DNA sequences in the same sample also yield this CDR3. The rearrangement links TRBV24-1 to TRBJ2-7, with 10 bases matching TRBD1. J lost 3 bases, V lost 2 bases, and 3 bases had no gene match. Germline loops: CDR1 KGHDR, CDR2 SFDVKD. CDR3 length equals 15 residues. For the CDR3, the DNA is TGTGCCACCAGTGATTCTCGGACAGGGGGCTACGAGCAGTACTTC. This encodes CATSDSRTGGYEQYF.

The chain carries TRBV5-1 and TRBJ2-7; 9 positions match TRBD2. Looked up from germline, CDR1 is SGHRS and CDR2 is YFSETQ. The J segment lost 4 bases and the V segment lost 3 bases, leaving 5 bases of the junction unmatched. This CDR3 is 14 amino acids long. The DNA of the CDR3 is TGCGCCAGCAGCTCATTAGCGGGGGAATACGAGCAGTACTTC. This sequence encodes CASSSLAGEYEQYF. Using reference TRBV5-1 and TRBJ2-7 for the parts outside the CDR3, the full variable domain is KAGVTQTPRYLIKTRGQQVTLSCSPISGHRSVSWYQQTPGQGLQFLFEYFSETQRNKGNFPGRFSGRQFSNSRSEMNVSTLELGDSALYLCASSSLAGEYEQYFGPGTRLTVT.

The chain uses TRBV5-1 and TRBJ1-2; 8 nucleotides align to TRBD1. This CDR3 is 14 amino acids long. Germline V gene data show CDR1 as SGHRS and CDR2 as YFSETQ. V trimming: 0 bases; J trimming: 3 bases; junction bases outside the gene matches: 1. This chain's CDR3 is CASSLGDRYYGYTF. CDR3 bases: TGCGCCAGCAGCTTGGGGGACAGGTACTATGGCTACACCTTC.

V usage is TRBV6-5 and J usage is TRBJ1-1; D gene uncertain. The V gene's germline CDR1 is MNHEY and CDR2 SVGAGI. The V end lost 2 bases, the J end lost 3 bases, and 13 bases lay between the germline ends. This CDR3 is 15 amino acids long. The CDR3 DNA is TGTGCCAGCAGTTACGCGGGAGCCCGGGACACTGAAGCTTTCTTT. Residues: CASSYAGARDTEAFF.

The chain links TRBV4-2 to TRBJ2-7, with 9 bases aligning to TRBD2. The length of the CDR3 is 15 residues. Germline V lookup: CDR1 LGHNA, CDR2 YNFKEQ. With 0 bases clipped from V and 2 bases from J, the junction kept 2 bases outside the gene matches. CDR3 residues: CASSQDRGRAYEQYF. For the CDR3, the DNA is TGTGCCAGCAGCCAAGATCGCGGGAGGGCCTACGAGCAGTACTTC.

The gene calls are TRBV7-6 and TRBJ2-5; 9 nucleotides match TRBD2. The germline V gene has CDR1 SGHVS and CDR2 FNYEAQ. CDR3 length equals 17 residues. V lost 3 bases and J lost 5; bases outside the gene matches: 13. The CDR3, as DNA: TGTGCCAGCAGCTTTAGCGGGAGAAGTTTTTATGCGGAGACCCAGTACTTC. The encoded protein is CASSFSGRSFYAETQYF.

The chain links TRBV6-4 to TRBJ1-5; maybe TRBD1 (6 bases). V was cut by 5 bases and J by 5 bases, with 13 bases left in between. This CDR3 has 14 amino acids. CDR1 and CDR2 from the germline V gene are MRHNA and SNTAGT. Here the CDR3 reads CASSPQSGDQPQHF. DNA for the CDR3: TGTGCCAGCAGTCCCCAATCAGGGGATCAGCCCCAGCATTTT.

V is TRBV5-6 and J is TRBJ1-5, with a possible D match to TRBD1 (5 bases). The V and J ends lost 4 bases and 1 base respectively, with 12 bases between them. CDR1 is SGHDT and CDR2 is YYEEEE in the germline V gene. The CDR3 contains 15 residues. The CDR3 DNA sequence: TGTGCCAGCAGCCCTACAAGGGGCAGCAATCAGCCCCAGCATTTT. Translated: CASSPTRGSNQPQHF.

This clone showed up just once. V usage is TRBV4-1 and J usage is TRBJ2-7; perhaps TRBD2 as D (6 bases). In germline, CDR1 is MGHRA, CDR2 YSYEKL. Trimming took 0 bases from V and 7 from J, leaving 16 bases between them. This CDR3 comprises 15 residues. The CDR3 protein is CASSQELPGGREQYF. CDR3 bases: TGCGCCAGCAGCCAAGAACTCCCCGGAGGGAGGGAGCAGTACTTC.

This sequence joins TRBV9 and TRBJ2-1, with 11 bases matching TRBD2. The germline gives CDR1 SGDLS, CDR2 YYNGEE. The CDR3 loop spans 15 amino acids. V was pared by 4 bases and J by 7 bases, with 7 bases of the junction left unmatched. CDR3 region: CASSILAGVSNEQFF. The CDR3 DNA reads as TGTGCCAGCAGCATACTAGCGGGAGTCAGTAATGAGCAGTTCTTC. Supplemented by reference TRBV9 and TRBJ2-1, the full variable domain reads DSGVTQTPKHLITATGQRVTLRCSPRSGDLSVYWYQQSLDQGLQFLIQYYNGEERAKGNILERFSAQQFPDLHSELNLSSLELGDSALYFCASSILAGVSNEQFFGPGTRLTVL.

CDR3 amino acids: CASSEAYRGSSPLHF. The CDR3 DNA reads TGTGCCAGCAGTGAAGCCTACAGGGGAAGTTCACCCCTCCACTTT. The chain combines TRBV6-1 with TRBJ1-6, with TRBD1 matching 7 bases. Losses at the gene ends were 0 bases for V and 9 bases for J; bases not matched to a gene: 5. CDR1 MNHNS and CDR2 SASEGT come from the germline V gene. The CDR3 has 15 residues.

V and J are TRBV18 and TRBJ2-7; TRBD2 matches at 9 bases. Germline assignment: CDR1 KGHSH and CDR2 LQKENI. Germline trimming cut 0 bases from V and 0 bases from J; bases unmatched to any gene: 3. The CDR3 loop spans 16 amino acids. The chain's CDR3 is CASSPPGSGSSYEQYF. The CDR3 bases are TGTGCCAGCTCACCACCGGGTAGCGGGAGCTCCTACGAGCAGTACTTC.

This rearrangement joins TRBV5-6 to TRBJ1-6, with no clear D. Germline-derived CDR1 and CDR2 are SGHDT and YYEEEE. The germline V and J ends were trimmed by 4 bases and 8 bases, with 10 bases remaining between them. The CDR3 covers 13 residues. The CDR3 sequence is CASSDFEDSPLHF. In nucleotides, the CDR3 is TGTGCCAGCAGCGACTTCGAGGATTCACCCCTCCACTTT.

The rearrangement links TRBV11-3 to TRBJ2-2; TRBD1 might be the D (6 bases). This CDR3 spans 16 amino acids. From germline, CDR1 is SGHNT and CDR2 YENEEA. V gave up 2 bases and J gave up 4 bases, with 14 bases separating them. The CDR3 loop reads CASSLRTSRGTGELFF. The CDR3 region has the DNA TGTGCCAGCAGCTTACGCACGAGCAGGGGCACCGGGGAGCTGTTTTTT.

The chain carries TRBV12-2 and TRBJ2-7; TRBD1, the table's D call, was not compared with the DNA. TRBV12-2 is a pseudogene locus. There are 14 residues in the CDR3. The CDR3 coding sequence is TGTGCAAGTCTAACAGGGGCGTTGGTCCACGAGCAGTACTTC. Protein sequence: CASLTGALVHEQYF.

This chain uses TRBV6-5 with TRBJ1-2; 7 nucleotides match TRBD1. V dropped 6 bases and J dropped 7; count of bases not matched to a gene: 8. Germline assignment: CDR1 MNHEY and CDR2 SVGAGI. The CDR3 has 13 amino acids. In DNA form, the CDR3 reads TGTGCCAGCAGCCCCGGACAGGAATTTGGCTACACCTTC. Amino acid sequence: CASSPGQEFGYTF.

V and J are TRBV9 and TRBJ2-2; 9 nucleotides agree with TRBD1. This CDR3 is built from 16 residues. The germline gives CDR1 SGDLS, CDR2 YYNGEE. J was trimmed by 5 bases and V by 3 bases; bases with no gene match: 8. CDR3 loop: CASSGTGTGRTGELFF. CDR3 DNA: TGTGCCAGCAGCGGAACCGGGACAGGGAGGACCGGGGAGCTGTTTTTT.

The CDR3 DNA reads TGTGCCAGTAGTTCGATCGGACAGGGGGTTAACTATGGCTACACCTTC. Translation gives CASSSIGQGVNYGYTF. The J gene is TRBJ1-2, the V gene TRBV19; TRBD1 aligns across 10 bases. The CDR3 length is 16 residues. Germline CDR1 LNHDA, CDR2 SQIVND (reference sequence). The junction had 7 bases not matched to a gene; V was cut back by 5 bases and J by 1 base.

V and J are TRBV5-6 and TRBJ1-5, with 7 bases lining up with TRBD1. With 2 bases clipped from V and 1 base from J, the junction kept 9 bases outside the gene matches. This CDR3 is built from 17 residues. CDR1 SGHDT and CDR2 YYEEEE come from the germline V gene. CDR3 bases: TGTGCCAGCAGCTTCTTGAGGGGGCTATTGAGCAATCAGCCCCAGCATTTT. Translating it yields CASSFLRGLLSNQPQHF. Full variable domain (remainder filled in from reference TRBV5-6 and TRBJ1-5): DAGVTQSPTHLIKTRGQQVTLRCSPKSGHDTVSWYQQALGQGPQFIFQYYEEEERQRGNFPDRFSGHQFPNYSSELNVNALLLGDSALYLCASSFLRGLLSNQPQHFGDGTRLSIL.

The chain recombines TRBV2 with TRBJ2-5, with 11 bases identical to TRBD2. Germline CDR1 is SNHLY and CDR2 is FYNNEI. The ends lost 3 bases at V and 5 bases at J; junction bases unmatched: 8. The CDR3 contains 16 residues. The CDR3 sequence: CASSDLLAGVRETQYF. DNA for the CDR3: TGTGCCAGCAGTGACTTACTAGCGGGAGTGAGGGAGACCCAGTACTTC.

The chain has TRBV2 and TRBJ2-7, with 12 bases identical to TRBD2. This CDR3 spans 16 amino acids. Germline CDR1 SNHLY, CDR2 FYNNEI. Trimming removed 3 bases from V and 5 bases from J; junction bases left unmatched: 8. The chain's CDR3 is CASSETSGSIINEQYF. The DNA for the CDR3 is TGTGCCAGCAGTGAGACTAGCGGGAGTATCATCAACGAGCAGTACTTC.